This T cell receptor (beta chain) was captured in a study of cytomegalovirus exposure and HLA in healthy donors. Overall study context: From HLA-typed donors, an early data release held roughly 89 million unique TCRs.

Use of 60 Vbeta and 13 Jbeta primers characterized the PCR. In the original analysis: Later, 65 million to 90 million unique TCR beta chains were counted in an analysis, and around 11 million of them were shared. Libraries were prepared by immunoSEQ multiplex PCR; TCRdb keeps only in-frame clonotypes and omits some of them. V, J and clone size were drawn from that table, and D and trimming were deduced from the DNA. The data contain 180,000 or so clones, 79% of them singletons. The germline CDR1 and CDR2 sequences are MDHEN and SYDVKM. Between the trimmed V and J ends, which lost 6 bases and 10 bases, there was a span of 15 bases. The CDR3 is 12 residues long.

The TCR was taken from a woman between 45 and 60 years old in good health and CMV-seronegative. The sequencing input was PBMCs. The chain links TRBV28 to TRBJ1-2; D ambiguous. The CDR3 sequence: CASSLLQAHYTF. CDR3 DNA sequence: TGTGCCAGCAGCCTATTGCAGGCCCACTACACCTTC.